These T cell receptor beta chains were read from a single sample in a study of CD8 T cells in ankylosing spondylitis. TCRdb independently ran MiXCR on the 5' RACE reads; one entry per CDR3 protein. In the table there are 150,000 to 200,000 distinct CDR3 sequences, around 19% of which are singletons. Specimen: blood, either unsorted or a sorted T cell fraction (not recorded which). Receptors originate from a male donor with ankylosing spondylitis or in good health (not recorded which). Both conserved end residues are part of each CDR3. D genes are given only for firm matches. Size is stated for part of the rows, as once, few or many counts, or as a class when the clone is expanded.

.	.	TRBJ2-2	TRBV15	CATSRPPGQNTGELFF	TGTGCCACCAGCAGGCCCCCGGGACAGAACACCGGGGAGCTGTTTTTT
.	TRBD2	TRBJ2-7	TRBV11-2	CASSTRLAARPSEYF	TGTGCCAGCAGCACGCGACTAGCGGCCCGTCCGAGTGAGTACTTC
few	TRBD2	TRBJ2-7	TRBV28	CASIRTSGPPEQYF	TGTGCCAGCATTCGGACTAGCGGCCCACCGGAGCAGTACTTC
many	.	TRBJ2-7	TRBV5-1	CASSLTAGSYEQYF	TGCGCCAGCAGCTTGACGGCAGGCTCCTACGAGCAGTACTTC
few	.	TRBJ2-7	TRBV7-6	CASSSTVGEQYF	TGTGCCAGCAGCTCGACAGTTGGCGAGCAGTACTTC
few	.	TRBJ1-1	TRBV19	CASSVDRGVDTEAFF	TGTGCCAGTAGTGTGGACAGAGGGGTGGACACTGAAGCTTTCTTT
many	.	TRBJ2-7	TRBV10-3	CAANPGVSYEQYF	TGTGCCGCGAACCCAGGGGTTTCCTACGAGCAGTACTTC
few	TRBD1	TRBJ2-3	TRBV20-1	CSASGTGGVADTQYF	TGCAGTGCTAGCGGGACAGGGGGAGTCGCAGATACGCAGTATTTT
few	.	TRBJ2-1	TRBV20-1	CSAGTRGGYNEQFF	TGCAGTGCAGGCACTAGGGGGGGCTACAATGAGCAGTTCTTC
few	.	TRBJ2-7	TRBV14	CASSQEWAVSYEQYF	TGTGCCAGCAGCCAAGAGTGGGCTGTCTCCTACGAGCAGTACTTC
few	TRBD2	TRBJ2-1	TRBV5-5	CASSFRGLAGGGRDEQFF	TGTGCCAGCAGCTTCCGAGGACTAGCGGGAGGCGGCCGAGATGAGCAGTTCTTC
.	TRBD1	TRBJ1-4	TRBV28	CASSFRGGEDEKLFF	TGTGCCAGCAGTTTCAGGGGGGGGGAGGATGAAAAACTGTTTTTT
.	.	TRBJ2-5	TRBV28	CASSLTGSRETQYF	TGTGCCAGCAGTTTAACAGGAAGTAGAGAGACCCAGTACTTC
few	TRBD1	TRBJ1-3	TRBV6-1	CASSTTGASGNTIYF	TGTGCCAGCAGTACCACAGGGGCCTCTGGAAACACCATATATTTT
many	TRBD2	TRBJ2-2	TRBV11-1	CASSGTSGTGELFF	TGTGCCAGCAGCGGGACTAGCGGCACCGGGGAGCTGTTTTTT
.	.	TRBJ2-1	TRBV28	CASSWGSSNNEQFF	TGTGCCAGCAGTTGGGGTAGCTCAAACAATGAGCAGTTCTTC
.	.	TRBJ1-6	TRBV5-1	CASSFLQGGNSPLHF	TGCGCCAGCAGCTTTCTCCAGGGAGGCAATTCACCCCTCCACTTT
.	TRBD1	TRBJ1-2	TRBV15	CATRPDRSNYGYTF	TGTGCCACCAGACCGGACAGGTCTAACTATGGCTACACCTTC
many	.	TRBJ1-5	TRBV20-1	CSASTPNQPQHF	TGCAGTGCTAGTACACCAAATCAGCCCCAGCATTTT
.	.	TRBJ1-1	TRBV18	CASSPRIGTGGTEAFF	TGTGCCAGCTCACCACGTATAGGGACCGGCGGCACTGAAGCTTTCTTT
many	.	TRBJ2-1	TRBV12-5	CASGQYSYNEQFF	TGTGCTAGTGGTCAGTACTCCTACAATGAGCAGTTCTTC
.	TRBD2	TRBJ2-1	TRBV10-3	CAIESPSGNVGEQFF	TGTGCCATCGAATCGCCCAGCGGGAATGTCGGTGAGCAGTTCTTC
.	TRBD1	TRBJ2-1	TRBV5-1	CASSQAPGQGFDEQFF	TGCGCCAGCAGCCAGGCCCCGGGACAGGGTTTCGATGAGCAGTTCTTC
many	.	TRBJ1-1	TRBV20-1	CSALQTTEAFF	TGCAGTGCCCTTCAAACCACTGAAGCTTTCTTT
few	.	TRBJ2-2	TRBV11-1	CASSRTRPGELFF	TGTGCCAGCAGCCGAACCCGGCCCGGGGAGCTGTTTTTT
few	TRBD2	TRBJ2-1	TRBV7-3	CASSKTSDVAEQFF	TGTGCCAGCAGTAAGACTAGCGACGTCGCTGAGCAGTTCTTC
many	.	TRBJ1-2	TRBV6-5	CASSYRGRANYGYTF	TGTGCCAGCAGTTACCGTGGCCGGGCTAACTATGGCTACACCTTC
many	TRBD2	TRBJ2-3	TRBV6-1	CASSRTSGYGRDTQYF	TGTGCCAGCAGTAGAACTAGCGGGTACGGGCGAGATACGCAGTATTTT
many	TRBD2	TRBJ2-1	TRBV7-8	CAVSSGSSYNEQFF	TGTGCCGTTAGTAGCGGGAGCTCCTACAATGAGCAGTTCTTC
.	.	TRBJ2-3	TRBV29-1	CSVEVGVGTDTQYF	TGCAGCGTTGAAGTAGGGGTCGGCACAGATACGCAGTATTTT
many	.	TRBJ1-5	TRBV20-1	CSARDLNQPQHF	TGCAGTGCGAGGGACCTCAATCAGCCCCAGCATTTT
many	.	TRBJ2-1	TRBV29-1	CSVEDPVSFSYNEQFF	TGCAGCGTTGAAGATCCGGTTAGCTTCTCCTACAATGAGCAGTTCTTC
few	.	TRBJ2-2	TRBV9	CASSTRTGAGELFF	TGTGCCAGCAGCACCCGGACTGGGGCCGGGGAGCTGTTTTTT
.	TRBD1	TRBJ1-1	TRBV5-1	CASSLAATGVPEAFF	TGCGCCAGCAGCTTGGCCGCGACAGGGGTCCCTGAAGCTTTCTTT
.	TRBD2	TRBJ2-1	TRBV7-2	CASSLAPLAGINEQFF	TGTGCCAGCAGCTTGGCCCCACTAGCGGGAATCAATGAGCAGTTCTTC
few	TRBD2	TRBJ2-3	TRBV5-6	CASSRHGGLAGGDTQYF	TGTGCCAGCAGCCGACACGGAGGACTAGCGGGAGGAGATACGCAGTATTTT
few	TRBD2	TRBJ2-3	TRBV29-1	CSVTGLAGPTDTQYF	TGCAGCGTCACGGGACTAGCGGGTCCCACAGATACGCAGTATTTT
few	TRBD2	TRBJ2-1	TRBV28	CASSFFLAGGPNNEQFF	TGTGCCAGCAGTTTTTTTCTAGCGGGAGGGCCTAACAATGAGCAGTTCTTC
few	.	TRBJ2-7	TRBV18	CASSPAGAEQYF	TGTGCCAGCTCACCGGCAGGGGCCGAGCAGTACTTC
.	TRBD2	TRBJ2-3	TRBV11-2	CASSPAKYSGRWPDTQYF	TGTGCCAGCAGCCCTGCGAAATATAGCGGGAGATGGCCAGATACGCAGTATTTT
many	.	TRBJ1-2	TRBV11-2	CASSLGTLGIGYTF	TGTGCCAGCAGCTTAGGGACCCTTGGGATCGGCTACACCTTC
.	.	TRBJ2-6	TRBV29-1	CTPWKLSGANVLTF	TGCACCCCGTGGAAGCTCTCTGGGGCCAACGTCCTGACTTTC
few	TRBD2	TRBJ2-1	TRBV18	CASSPGGEEALFF	TGTGCCAGCTCACCAGGGGGGGAAGAGGCCCTGTTCTTC
.	.	TRBJ2-2	TRBV5-1	CASSFDAPRTGELFF	TGCGCCAGCAGCTTCGACGCACCTCGCACCGGGGAGCTGTTTTTT
few	TRBD1	TRBJ2-7	TRBV7-9	CASSPGTDIEQYF	TGTGCCAGCAGCCCCGGGACAGATATCGAGCAGTACTTC
.	.	TRBJ2-3	TRBV11-2	CTSSFGLAGDTQYF	TGTACCAGCAGCTTCGGGCTAGCAGGCGATACGCAGTATTTT
many	.	TRBJ1-4	TRBV24-1	CATGAENEKLFF	TGTGCCACCGGGGCCGAGAATGAAAAACTGTTTTTT
many	TRBD2	TRBJ2-1	TRBV20-1	CSAGRLAARPYNEQFF	TGCAGTGCTGGCCGACTAGCGGCCAGGCCCTACAATGAGCAGTTCTTC
.	TRBD1	TRBJ1-6	TRBV28	CASSFTRDRGPLYNSPLHF	TGTGCCAGCAGTTTTACCCGGGACAGGGGTCCCCTTTATAATTCACCCCTCCACTTT
.	.	TRBJ2-3	TRBV12-5	CASGLVLGWQSTDTQYF	TGTGCTAGTGGTTTGGTACTCGGTTGGCAGAGCACAGATACGCAGTATTTT
.	.	TRBJ1-1	TRBV7-2	CASSLVVGVTEAFF	TGTGCCAGCAGCTTAGTAGTGGGGGTCACTGAAGCTTTCTTT
many	.	TRBJ1-1	TRBV28	CASTVNTEAFF	TGTGCCAGCACCGTGAACACTGAAGCTTTCTTT
.	.	TRBJ1-2	TRBV29-1	CSVDAGISQGYTF	TGCAGCGTTGATGCAGGGATCTCTCAGGGCTACACCTTC